Following are 8 T cell receptor beta chains from one sample sequenced in a study of CXCR3-negative and CXCR3-positive naive CD8 T cells. Through 5' RACE with UMI labels, the TRB cDNA libraries were prepared. For each CDR3 protein, TCRdb gives one entry from its re-call of the 5' RACE reads, without DNA. This repertoire comprises some 150,000 distinct CDR3 sequences; its ten largest clones make up 0.25% to 0.3%. Antigens of these TCRs are unknown. Whole-study findings and limits: More hydrophobic TRB CDR3s were found in CXCR3-positive naive cells than in CXCR3-negative naive cells.

The sequenced sample was naive CXCR3+ CD8+ T cells from blood. Subset of the sample: CD45RO-CCR7+CD27+CD95- naive CD8+ T cells expressing CXCR3 (TNR3+). These receptors were obtained from a human donor in good health. Some clones in this sample may be carry-over from other donors' samples.

The rearrangement joins TRBV7-9 to TRBJ2-3; TCRdb's D call, TRBD2, is unchecked because there is no DNA. This CDR3 spans 18 amino acids. CDR1 is SEHNR, CDR2 FQNEAQ, per germline (reference sequence). The CDR3 here is CASSRRSAKRDPTDTQYF.

The genes are TRBV6-2 or TRBV6-3 and TRBJ2-1. The germline V gene has CDR1 MNHEY and CDR2 SVGEGT. The CDR3 sequence is 17 residues long. The CDR3 loop reads CASSSELPPSIYNEQFF.

V gene TRBV11-1 combines with J gene TRBJ2-2. The germline gives CDR1 SGHAT, CDR2 FQDESV (reference sequence). The CDR3 is 13 residues long. This chain's CDR3 is CASDDTNTGELFF.

This chain uses TRBV11-2 with TRBJ1-5; TCRdb picks TRBD1, but there is no DNA to check that call. CDR1 and CDR2 from the germline V gene are SGHAT and FQNNGV. The length of the CDR3 is 14 residues. This CDR3 is CASSLTTGVQPQHF.

This rearrangement joins TRBV29-1 to TRBJ2-1; TCRdb lists TRBD1, though no DNA is available to test this call. The CDR3 sequence is 13 residues long. CDR1 and CDR2 from the germline V gene are SQVTM and ANQGSEA. This chain's CDR3 is CSVPGPAHNEQFF.

The genes are TRBV29-1 and TRBJ2-2; TCRdb's D call, TRBD2, is unchecked because there is no DNA. Germline lookup yields CDR1 SQVTM and CDR2 ANQGSEA. The CDR3 is 14 amino acids. The chain's CDR3 is CSAISGSGTGELFF.

The V call is TRBV7-9, the J call TRBJ2-5; TCRdb lists TRBD2, though no DNA is available to test this call. The CDR3 is made up of 17 amino acids. Germline loops: CDR1 SEHNR, CDR2 FQNEAQ (reference sequence). CDR3 region: CASSSTRLVGSQETQYF.

The chain couples TRBV6-5 to TRBJ1-1; TCRdb names TRBD1, which stays unverified in the absence of DNA. CDR1 and CDR2 from the germline V gene are MNHEY and SVGAGI. The CDR3 consists of 15 residues. The chain's CDR3 is CASSYAGVGDTEAFF.